Listed below are T cell receptor beta chains from one sample, sequenced in a study of blood T cell repertoires in COVID-19. Assay used: immunoSEQ multiplex PCR; TCRdb lists only in-frame clones, some missing. The data contain 200,000 to 300,000 clones, roughly 82% of them singletons. Source material: peripheral blood. The source is a woman in her 70s with acute or convalescent COVID-19. Both conserved end residues are part of each CDR3. Each record gives: clone size, D gene, V gene, J gene, CDR3 protein, CDR3 DNA. The D gene is left open where the match is weak. Rows give clone size only sometimes, using once, few, many, or a class for an expanded clone.

abundance: NA
d_gene: NA
v_gene: TRBV4-3
j_gene: TRBJ1-2
CDR3aa: CASSQIQAANYGYTF
CDR3nt: TGCGCCAGCAGCCAGATTCAAGCCGCCAACTATGGCTACACCTTC

abundance: NA
d_gene: TRBD2
v_gene: TRBV4-1
j_gene: TRBJ2-3
CDR3aa: CASSQDPSGAPTDTQYF
CDR3nt: TGCGCCAGCAGCCAAGATCCTAGCGGGGCCCCCACAGATACGCAGTATTTT

abundance: NA
d_gene: TRBD1
v_gene: TRBV18
j_gene: TRBJ2-7
CDR3aa: CASSPRGTADEQYF
CDR3nt: TGTGCCAGCTCACCAAGGGGGACAGCCGACGAGCAGTACTTC

abundance: NA
d_gene: NA
v_gene: TRBV19
j_gene: TRBJ1-5
CDR3aa: CASSISGGYSNQPQHF
CDR3nt: TGTGCCAGTAGTATATCAGGAGGGTATAGCAATCAGCCCCAGCATTTT

abundance: NA
d_gene: NA
v_gene: TRBV7-2
j_gene: TRBJ1-3
CDR3aa: CASSSTAGNTIYF
CDR3nt: TGTGCCAGCAGCTCAACGGCTGGAAACACCATATATTTT

abundance: NA
d_gene: TRBD1
v_gene: TRBV19
j_gene: TRBJ2-1
CDR3aa: CASSPRQGRYNEQFF
CDR3nt: TGTGCCAGTAGTCCCAGACAGGGGCGCTACAATGAGCAGTTCTTC

abundance: NA
d_gene: TRBD1
v_gene: TRBV11-2
j_gene: TRBJ1-2
CDR3aa: CASSLTPGQGHGYTF
CDR3nt: TGTGCCAGCAGCCTAACCCCGGGACAGGGACATGGCTACACCTTC

abundance: NA
d_gene: NA
v_gene: TRBV6-2/TRBV6-3
j_gene: TRBJ1-2
CDR3aa: CASSRSQIAYGYTF
CDR3nt: TGTGCCAGCAGTCGTTCCCAGATAGCCTATGGCTACACCTTC

abundance: NA
d_gene: NA
v_gene: TRBV4-3
j_gene: TRBJ1-2
CDR3aa: CASSQDTSDYGYTF
CDR3nt: TGCGCCAGCAGCCAAGATACCTCAGACTATGGCTACACCTTC

abundance: NA
d_gene: TRBD1
v_gene: TRBV30
j_gene: TRBJ1-1
CDR3aa: CAWSVRQGPFF
CDR3nt: TGTGCCTGGAGTGTTCGACAGGGCCCTTTCTTT

abundance: once
d_gene: NA
v_gene: TRBV5-8
j_gene: TRBJ1-2
CDR3aa: CASSLVAQGPFF
CDR3nt: TGTGCCAGCAGCTTGGTAGCGCAGGGGCCATTCTTC

abundance: NA
d_gene: NA
v_gene: TRBV28
j_gene: TRBJ1-6
CDR3aa: CASSLYTLSGGVAPLHF
CDR3nt: TGTGCCAGCAGTTTATATACACTCTCGGGAGGGGTTGCACCCCTCCACTTT

abundance: NA
d_gene: TRBD1
v_gene: TRBV9
j_gene: TRBJ2-7
CDR3aa: CASSVEGQVYEQYF
CDR3nt: TGTGCCAGCAGCGTAGAGGGACAGGTCTACGAGCAGTACTTC

abundance: NA
d_gene: NA
v_gene: TRBV5-1
j_gene: TRBJ1-4
CDR3aa: CASSVSAPQKEKLFF
CDR3nt: TGCGCCAGCAGCGTTTCGGCCCCACAGAAGGAAAAACTGTTTTTT

abundance: NA
d_gene: NA
v_gene: TRBV4-3
j_gene: TRBJ1-2
CDR3aa: CASSQDLGLISYTF
CDR3nt: TGCGCCAGCAGCCAAGATCTGGGACTTATAAGCTACACCTTC

abundance: NA
d_gene: TRBD1
v_gene: TRBV19
j_gene: TRBJ1-2
CDR3aa: CASSIGGTVLGYTF
CDR3nt: TGTGCCAGTAGTATAGGCGGGACAGTCCTTGGCTACACCTTC

abundance: NA
d_gene: TRBD1
v_gene: TRBV2
j_gene: TRBJ1-1
CDR3aa: CASSVSGTENTEAFF
CDR3nt: TGTGCCAGCAGTGTGTCTGGGACAGAGAACACTGAAGCTTTCTTT

abundance: NA
d_gene: NA
v_gene: TRBV13
j_gene: TRBJ1-3
CDR3aa: CASSLRQGRGGFYPIYF
CDR3nt: TGTGCCAGCAGCTTACGTCAGGGTAGAGGTGGTTTTTACCCGATATATTTT

abundance: NA
d_gene: NA
v_gene: TRBV4-3
j_gene: TRBJ2-1
CDR3aa: CASSPGGLGSNEQFF
CDR3nt: TGCGCCAGCAGCCCCGGGGGATTGGGGTCCAATGAGCAGTTCTTC

abundance: NA
d_gene: NA
v_gene: TRBV5-1
j_gene: TRBJ1-1
CDR3aa: CASSSGRGATEAFF
CDR3nt: TGCGCCAGCAGTAGCGGTCGAGGGGCCACTGAAGCTTTCTTT

abundance: NA
d_gene: TRBD1
v_gene: TRBV9
j_gene: TRBJ1-5
CDR3aa: CASSGGTVNQPQHF
CDR3nt: TGTGCCAGCAGCGGAGGGACAGTCAATCAGCCCCAGCATTTT

abundance: NA
d_gene: TRBD2
v_gene: TRBV7-8
j_gene: TRBJ2-1
CDR3aa: CASSLTSGGANNEQFF
CDR3nt: TGTGCCAGCAGCTTAACTAGCGGGGGGGCAAACAATGAGCAGTTCTTC

abundance: NA
d_gene: TRBD1
v_gene: TRBV2
j_gene: TRBJ1-2
CDR3aa: CASSPGGPVPTF
CDR3nt: TGTGCCAGCAGTCCAGGGGGGCCGGTTCCCACCTTC

abundance: NA
d_gene: TRBD1
v_gene: TRBV5-1
j_gene: TRBJ1-6
CDR3aa: CASSFDRGGNSPLHF
CDR3nt: TGCGCCAGCAGCTTCGACAGGGGCGGCAATTCACCCCTCCACTTT

abundance: NA
d_gene: NA
v_gene: TRBV5-4
j_gene: TRBJ1-1
CDR3aa: CASSAQGGFVGTEAFF
CDR3nt: TGTGCCAGCAGCGCACAGGGAGGGTTTGTAGGCACTGAAGCTTTCTTT

abundance: NA
d_gene: NA
v_gene: TRBV20-1
j_gene: TRBJ2-5
CDR3aa: CSARKSTTQYF
CDR3nt: TGCAGTGCTAGAAAGTCCACAACCCAGTACTTC

abundance: NA
d_gene: NA
v_gene: TRBV5-6
j_gene: TRBJ1-5
CDR3aa: CASSSNRDQPQHF
CDR3nt: TGTGCCAGCAGTTCGAACAGGGATCAGCCCCAGCATTTT

abundance: NA
d_gene: NA
v_gene: TRBV6-5
j_gene: TRBJ2-5
CDR3aa: CASSPPGLRETQYF
CDR3nt: TGTGCCAGCAGCCCACCAGGGTTACGGGAGACCCAGTACTTC

abundance: NA
d_gene: TRBD2
v_gene: TRBV7-9
j_gene: TRBJ2-3
CDR3aa: CASISSGAGDTQYF
CDR3nt: TGTGCCAGCATATCAAGCGGGGCAGGAGATACGCAGTATTTT

abundance: NA
d_gene: NA
v_gene: TRBV5-3
j_gene: TRBJ2-5
CDR3aa: CARSLWGSETQYF
CDR3nt: TGTGCCAGAAGCTTGTGGGGCTCGGAGACCCAGTACTTC

abundance: few
d_gene: NA
v_gene: TRBV5-1
j_gene: TRBJ2-1
CDR3aa: CASSEGGLYNEQFF
CDR3nt: TGCGCCAGCAGCGAGGGGGGACTATACAATGAGCAGTTCTTC

abundance: NA
d_gene: TRBD1
v_gene: TRBV9
j_gene: TRBJ1-6
CDR3aa: CASGRGQGAVSPLHF
CDR3nt: TGTGCCAGTGGAAGGGGACAGGGGGCTGTCTCACCCCTCCACTTT

abundance: NA
d_gene: NA
v_gene: TRBV7-8
j_gene: TRBJ2-2
CDR3aa: CASSLEGAGELFF
CDR3nt: TGTGCCAGCAGCTTGGAGGGAGCCGGGGAGCTGTTTTTT

abundance: NA
d_gene: NA
v_gene: TRBV7-8
j_gene: TRBJ2-7
CDR3aa: CASSKAGTHEQYF
CDR3nt: TGTGCCAGCAGCAAAGCGGGCACCCACGAGCAGTACTTC

abundance: NA
d_gene: NA
v_gene: TRBV28
j_gene: TRBJ2-7
CDR3aa: CASSPGTSPACEQYF
CDR3nt: TGTGCCAGCAGTCCTGGGACAAGTCCAGCCTGCGAGCAGTACTTC

abundance: NA
d_gene: NA
v_gene: TRBV3-1/TRBV3-2
j_gene: TRBJ1-6
CDR3aa: CASSQDRRLHF
CDR3nt: TGTGCCAGCAGCCAAGATAGGAGGCTCCACTTT

abundance: NA
d_gene: NA
v_gene: TRBV6-5
j_gene: TRBJ1-4
CDR3aa: CASSYSAGRGEKLFF
CDR3nt: TGTGCCAGCAGTTACTCGGCAGGTCGGGGGGAAAAACTGTTTTTT

abundance: NA
d_gene: TRBD1
v_gene: TRBV18
j_gene: TRBJ1-2
CDR3aa: CASSPGQGSGYTF
CDR3nt: TGTGCCAGCTCACCGGGACAGGGAAGTGGCTACACCTTC

abundance: few
d_gene: TRBD1
v_gene: TRBV5-5
j_gene: TRBJ1-1
CDR3aa: CASRGTGGSNTEAFF
CDR3nt: TGTGCCAGCAGGGGTACAGGGGGCTCGAACACTGAAGCTTTCTTT

abundance: NA
d_gene: NA
v_gene: TRBV24-1
j_gene: TRBJ2-2
CDR3aa: CATRGSGYSNTGELFF
CDR3nt: TGTGCCACCAGGGGGAGCGGGTACTCGAACACCGGGGAGCTGTTTTTT

abundance: once
d_gene: TRBD1
v_gene: TRBV7-2
j_gene: TRBJ1-3
CDR3aa: CAEGGGRGNTIYF
CDR3nt: TGTGCAGAAGGAGGGGGCCGCGGAAACACCATATATTTT

abundance: NA
d_gene: TRBD1
v_gene: TRBV7-2
j_gene: TRBJ1-2
CDR3aa: CASSFPTGDGYTF
CDR3nt: TGTGCCAGCAGCTTCCCGACAGGGGACGGCTACACCTTC

abundance: NA
d_gene: TRBD1
v_gene: TRBV7-6
j_gene: TRBJ2-7
CDR3aa: CASSLGARGYEQYF
CDR3nt: TGTGCCAGCAGCTTAGGTGCCAGGGGGTACGAGCAGTACTTC

abundance: NA
d_gene: NA
v_gene: TRBV5-1
j_gene: TRBJ1-2
CDR3aa: CASSPGTSGYTF
CDR3nt: TGCGCCAGCAGCCCCGGGACATCCGGCTACACCTTC

abundance: NA
d_gene: NA
v_gene: TRBV4-1
j_gene: TRBJ1-4
CDR3aa: CASSPRGQGTNEKLFF
CDR3nt: TGCGCCAGCAGCCCCAGAGGGCAGGGGACTAATGAAAAACTGTTTTTT

abundance: NA
d_gene: NA
v_gene: TRBV14
j_gene: TRBJ1-6
CDR3aa: CASSPLEGTYNSPLHF
CDR3nt: TGTGCCAGCAGCCCCCTCGAAGGGACATATAATTCACCCCTCCACTTT

abundance: NA
d_gene: NA
v_gene: TRBV5-8
j_gene: TRBJ2-7
CDR3aa: CASSLRGGYEQYF
CDR3nt: TGTGCCAGCAGCTTGCGGGGAGGCTACGAGCAGTACTTC